The sample holds a few counts of the clone carrying this TCR beta chain. The sample is drawn from a study of patients and donors after allogeneic stem cell transplantation. TCRdb fed the RT-PCR reads into MiXCR, producing one record per CDR3 protein. The sample lists a few hundred thousand distinct CDR3 sequences; roughly an eighth were seen once. After removal of 7 bases from V and 4 bases from J, the junction contained 9 bases not matched to a gene. The length of the CDR3 is 14 residues. Germline CDR1 reads MNHEY; CDR2 reads SVGEGT. The receptor's source is a human donor who was either an allogeneic HSCT recipient or a stem cell or donor lymphocyte infusion donor (not recorded which). It is not recorded whose cells these are; they may come from a transplant donor. This rearrangement joins TRBV6-2 or TRBV6-3 to TRBJ1-1; 7 bases are shared with TRBD1. The sequencing sample was made of blood, either unsorted or a sorted T cell fraction (not recorded which). In DNA form, the CDR3 reads TGTGCCAGCACCCGATACAGGGGTGGCACTGAAGCTTTCTTT. Translated, it gives CASTRYRGGTEAFF.